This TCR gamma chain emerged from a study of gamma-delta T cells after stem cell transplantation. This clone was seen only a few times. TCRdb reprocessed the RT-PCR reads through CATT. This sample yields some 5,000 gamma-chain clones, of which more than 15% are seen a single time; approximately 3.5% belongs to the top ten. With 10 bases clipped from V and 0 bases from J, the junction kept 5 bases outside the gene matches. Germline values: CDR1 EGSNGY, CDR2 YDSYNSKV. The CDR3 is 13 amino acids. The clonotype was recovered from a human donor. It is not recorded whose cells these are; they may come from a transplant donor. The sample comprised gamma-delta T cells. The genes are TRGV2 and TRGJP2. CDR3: CATVNSSDWIKTF. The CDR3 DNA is TGTGCCACGGTGAATAGTAGTGATTGGATCAAGACGTTT.